Listed below are T cell receptor beta chains from one sample, sequenced in a study of PD-1 blockade in classical Hodgkin lymphoma. This table comes from immunoSEQ multiplex PCR, and its TCRdb copy is limited to in-frame clones, with some not included. Here the sample spans 20,000 to 25,000 clones, under 85% being singletons. Sequenced here: peripheral blood mononuclear cells (PBMCs), sampled before the fourth cycle of nivolumab. These receptors were obtained from a human donor with classical Hodgkin lymphoma. CDR3s include the opening cysteine and the closing phenylalanine or tryptophan. D genes are given only for firm matches. Some rows mark clone size as missing; the rest say once, few, many or name a class of expanded clone.

TRBJ1-1 TRBV12-5 . TRBD1 CASAMDRAGNTEAFF TGTGCTAGTGCCATGGACAGGGCGGGAAACACTGAAGCTTTCTTT
TRBJ2-4 TRBV5-4 . . CASSADNPAKNIQYF TGTGCCAGCAGCGCGGACAACCCAGCCAAAAACATTCAGTACTTC
TRBJ2-3 TRBV7-2 medium-sized TRBD2 CASSNYLAGRDTQYF TGTGCCAGCAGTAACTACCTAGCGGGTCGAGATACGCAGTATTTT
TRBJ1-6 TRBV19 . . CASTGWQNNSPLHF TGTGCCAGTACGGGTTGGCAGAATAATTCACCCCTCCACTTT
TRBJ2-1 TRBV19 . TRBD1 CASSRPGQGINEQFF TGTGCCAGTAGTAGACCGGGACAGGGTATCAATGAGCAGTTCTTC
TRBJ2-7 TRBV2 . TRBD2 CASSEGLAGQSYEQYF TGTGCCAGCAGTGAAGGTTTAGCGGGGCAGTCCTACGAGCAGTACTTC
TRBJ1-1 TRBV7-9 few . CASSLVATEAFF TGTGCCAGCAGCTTAGTAGCCACTGAAGCTTTCTTT
TRBJ1-2 TRBV5-1 . . CASSLARGAGYTF TGCGCCAGCAGCTTGGCCAGGGGCGCTGGCTACACCTTC
TRBJ1-1 TRBV7-2 . . CASSFMTHNTEAFF TGTGCCAGCAGCTTCATGACGCATAACACTGAAGCTTTCTTT
TRBJ2-7 TRBV7-6 . . CASSPRNRGSSYEQYF TGTGCCAGCAGCCCCCGCAATAGGGGCAGCTCCTACGAGCAGTACTTC
TRBJ1-1 TRBV20-1 few . CSATLPTEAFF TGCAGTGCTACCCTCCCCACTGAAGCTTTCTTT
TRBJ1-5 TRBV19 few . CASRWEGLSNQPQHF TGTGCCAGTAGATGGGAGGGTTTGAGCAATCAGCCCCAGCATTTT
TRBJ1-1 TRBV10-3 medium-sized TRBD1 CAISESLRTGRTEAFF TGTGCCATCAGTGAGTCGTTAAGGACAGGGCGGACTGAAGCTTTCTTT
TRBJ1-2 TRBV10-3 . TRBD1 CAISETGVSGYTF TGTGCCATCAGTGAGACAGGGGTCTCTGGCTACACCTTC
TRBJ1-3 TRBV6-5 . . CASRESSGNTIYF TGTGCCAGCAGAGAAAGCTCTGGAAACACCATATATTTT
TRBJ2-7 TRBV7-2 . . CASSPWSQSSYEQYF TGTGCCAGCAGCCCATGGAGCCAAAGCTCCTACGAGCAGTACTTC
TRBJ2-3 TRBV4-3 . TRBD2 CASSQDRGLAGPITDTQYF TGCGCCAGCAGCCAAGATCGCGGTTTAGCGGGGCCAATCACAGATACGCAGTATTTT
TRBJ2-1 TRBV9 . TRBD2 CASSTRGSLAYNEQFF TGTGCCAGCAGCACTCGCGGGAGTTTAGCCTACAATGAGCAGTTCTTC
TRBJ2-5 TRBV28 few TRBD2 CASVRPGGGETQYF TGTGCCAGCGTGCGACCGGGGGGTGGGGAGACCCAGTACTTC
TRBJ2-7 TRBV6-5 . TRBD1 CATAPGTGSYEQYF TGTGCCACCGCGCCGGGGACAGGGTCCTACGAGCAGTACTTC
TRBJ2-2 TRBV18 . TRBD2 CASSAAVLAGNGELFF TGTGCCAGCTCAGCCGCCGTTTTAGCGGGGAACGGGGAGCTGTTTTTT
TRBJ1-2 TRBV7-9 . TRBD1 CASSSTGTGHGYTF TGTGCCAGCAGCTCCACCGGGACAGGGCATGGCTACACCTTC
TRBJ2-6 TRBV2 . TRBD1 CASRGASRDRGYSGANVLTF TGTGCCAGCAGAGGGGCATCCCGGGACAGGGGGTATTCTGGGGCCAACGTCCTGACTTTC
TRBJ1-2 TRBV9 . TRBD1 CASSVDNRGNGYTF TGTGCCAGCAGCGTAGATAACAGGGGTAATGGCTACACCTTC
TRBJ1-4 TRBV6-1 . TRBD1 CASSDLQGGREKLFF TGTGCCAGCAGTGACCTCCAGGGGGGCCGTGAAAAACTGTTTTTT
TRBJ2-7 TRBV28 . TRBD1 CASWDSSYEQYF TGTGCCAGCTGGGACAGCTCCTACGAGCAGTACTTC
TRBJ1-2 TRBV9 . . CASSVGVGLDGYTF TGTGCCAGCAGCGTAGGGGTCGGGCTAGATGGCTACACCTTC
TRBJ2-1 TRBV18 . TRBD1 CASSRQGDSYNEQFF TGTGCCAGCTCTCGACAGGGAGACTCCTACAATGAGCAGTTCTTC
TRBJ1-1 TRBV6-6 . . CASSLEGTEAFF TGTGCCAGCAGTTTGGAAGGAACCGAAGCTTTCTTT
TRBJ2-2 TRBV30 . . CAWSVASPDTGELFF TGTGCCTGGAGTGTAGCCAGTCCCGACACCGGGGAGCTGTTTTTT
TRBJ1-1 TRBV5-5 . . CASSQWAGTEAFF TGTGCCAGCAGCCAGTGGGCGGGTACTGAAGCTTTCTTT
TRBJ1-2 TRBV7-2 . TRBD1 CASPKPPSRGRLNYGYTF TGTGCCAGCCCAAAACCCCCCTCCAGGGGGCGTCTCAACTATGGCTACACCTTC
TRBJ2-7 TRBV27 few TRBD2 CASRLGLAGGEQYF TGTGCCAGCAGGTTGGGACTAGCGGGGGGCGAGCAGTACTTC
TRBJ1-2 TRBV6-5 . TRBD1 CASSWTGGDGYTF TGTGCCAGCAGTTGGACAGGGGGGGATGGCTACACCTTC
TRBJ2-3 TRBV6-5 . . CASSYSSRRGTQYF TGTGCCAGCAGTTACTCGAGCAGGCGGGGTACGCAGTATTTT
TRBJ1-5 TRBV10-3 . . CAISESAGIGGQPQHF TGTGCCATCAGTGAGTCGGCAGGGATAGGTGGTCAGCCCCAGCATTTT
TRBJ1-4 TRBV2 few . CASSSSGEKLFF TGTGCCAGCAGCTCCTCAGGGGAAAAACTGTTTTTT
TRBJ1-4 TRBV2 . . CASKEQGIEGKLFF TGTGCCAGCAAAGAGCAGGGGATAGAGGGAAAACTGTTTTTT
TRBJ2-7 TRBV6-5 . . CASSDYEQYF TGTGCCAGCAGTGACTACGAGCAGTACTTC
TRBJ1-3 TRBV28 few . CASSGRYGRAGTGNTIYF TGTGCCAGCAGTGGTCGGTATGGCAGAGCAGGGACTGGAAACACCATATATTTT
TRBJ1-1 TRBV11-3 . . CASRGVRGTEAFF TGTGCCAGCAGAGGGGTGAGAGGCACTGAAGCTTTCTTT
TRBJ1-4 TRBV7-9 . . CASSLGIRGGEKLFF TGTGCCAGCAGCTTAGGAATTAGGGGTGGTGAAAAACTGTTTTTT
TRBJ2-2 TRBV7-8 . . CASSRGALFNTGELFF TGTGCCAGCTCCAGGGGTGCCTTATTTAACACCGGGGAGCTGTTTTTT
TRBJ1-2 TRBV28 . . CASSFQGYGYTF TGTGCCAGCAGTTTCCAGGGCTATGGCTACACCTTC
TRBJ2-1 TRBV7-3 few . CASSLTIGNEQFF TGTGCCAGCAGCCTCACAATCGGTAATGAGCAGTTCTTC
TRBJ1-2 TRBV4-3 . . CASSQAIKTGGYTF TGCGCCAGCAGCCAAGCCATAAAAACAGGGGGCTACACCTTC
TRBJ2-1 TRBV4-2 . TRBD1 CASSQDQQGTYNEQFF TGTGCCAGCAGCCAAGATCAACAGGGGACCTACAATGAGCAGTTCTTC
TRBJ2-5 TRBV5-1 . . CASSLGSQETQYF TGCGCCAGCAGCTTGGGAAGCCAAGAGACCCAGTACTTC
TRBJ2-1 TRBV9 . . CASSVVPYNEQFF TGTGCCAGCAGCGTCGTACCCTACAATGAGCAGTTCTTC
TRBJ2-7 TRBV7-6 . TRBD2 CASSRGLAGPGPSYEQYF TGTGCCAGCAGCCGGGGACTAGCGGGACCCGGGCCCTCCTACGAGCAGTACTTC
TRBJ2-7 TRBV27 . TRBD1 CASSADRVDEQYF TGTGCCAGCAGTGCCGACAGGGTGGACGAGCAGTACTTC
TRBJ2-5 TRBV5-1 . . CASSFEGTRETQYF TGCGCCAGCAGCTTCGAGGGGACACGAGAGACCCAGTACTTC
TRBJ1-2 TRBV10-3 . . CAISDRATPNYGYTF TGTGCCATCAGTGACAGGGCTACCCCAAACTATGGCTACACCTTC